These T cell receptor beta chains were read from a single sample in a study of identical twins. TCRdb reprocessed the 5' RACE reads via MiXCR and lists one record per CDR3 protein. Of about 1.7 million distinct CDR3 sequences in the sample, 25% to 35% were seen once. The sequenced sample consisted of cord blood. The receptors originated from a newborn girl in good health. CDR3s include the opening cysteine and the closing phenylalanine or tryptophan. D genes are given only for firm matches. Not every row has a clone size; where given, it reads once, few, many or a size class.

abundance: NA; d_gene: TRBD2; v_gene: TRBV28; j_gene: TRBJ2-2; CDR3nt: TGTGCCAGCAGTTTACCCGCGGGAGGGCCGTACGGGGAGCTGTTTTTT; CDR3aa: CASSLPAGGPYGELFF
abundance: NA; d_gene: NA; v_gene: TRBV18; j_gene: TRBJ1-1; CDR3nt: TGTGCCAGCTCACCGGGCAGGGGACGCACTGAAGCTTTCTTT; CDR3aa: CASSPGRGRTEAFF
abundance: NA; d_gene: NA; v_gene: TRBV2; j_gene: TRBJ2-5; CDR3nt: TGTGCCAGCGCGGACGTAGCGGACCAAGAGACCCAGTACTTC; CDR3aa: CASADVADQETQYF
abundance: few; d_gene: NA; v_gene: TRBV3-1; j_gene: TRBJ2-1; CDR3nt: TGTGCCAGCAGCCAAGCCTCCTCCCGACCAACAACGATCTACAATGAGCAGTTCTTC; CDR3aa: CASSQASSRPTTIYNEQFF
abundance: NA; d_gene: NA; v_gene: TRBV5-1; j_gene: TRBJ1-2; CDR3nt: TGCGCCGGCAGCTACAGTCCCTTTTACTATGGCTACACCTTC; CDR3aa: CAGSYSPFYYGYTF
abundance: few; d_gene: TRBD1; v_gene: TRBV6-6; j_gene: TRBJ2-3; CDR3nt: TGTGCCAGCAGTTACGGGACAGGGGGCCAGGTTACGCAGTATTTT; CDR3aa: CASSYGTGGQVTQYF
abundance: few; d_gene: NA; v_gene: TRBV27; j_gene: TRBJ2-1; CDR3nt: TGTGCCAGCAGTGCCCCCTTTTACAATGAGCAGTTCTTC; CDR3aa: CASSAPFYNEQFF
abundance: NA; d_gene: NA; v_gene: TRBV5-1; j_gene: TRBJ2-7; CDR3nt: TGCGCCAGCAGCCTACTAGGGCCCTACAATGAGCAGTACTTC; CDR3aa: CASSLLGPYNEQYF
abundance: few; d_gene: TRBD1; v_gene: TRBV6-2/TRBV6-3; j_gene: TRBJ2-4; CDR3nt: TGTGCCAGCAGTGGGGACAGGCGAGCCAAAAACATTCAGTACTTC; CDR3aa: CASSGDRRAKNIQYF
abundance: many; d_gene: NA; v_gene: TRBV6-5; j_gene: TRBJ2-3; CDR3nt: TGTGCCAGCAGTTACAGGGAAACAGATACGCAGTATTTT; CDR3aa: CASSYRETDTQYF
abundance: NA; d_gene: NA; v_gene: TRBV10-3; j_gene: TRBJ2-5; CDR3nt: TGTGCCATCAGGTACCAAGAGACCCAGTACTTC; CDR3aa: CAIRYQETQYF
abundance: NA; d_gene: NA; v_gene: TRBV5-1; j_gene: TRBJ2-1; CDR3nt: TGCGCCAGCGCGGTTGGGGATGAGCAGGTCTTC; CDR3aa: CASAVGDEQVF
abundance: many; d_gene: TRBD2; v_gene: TRBV4-2; j_gene: TRBJ2-7; CDR3nt: TGTGCCAGCAGCCAACAGCGGGGGGTTTACGAGCAGTACTTC; CDR3aa: CASSQQRGVYEQYF
abundance: few; d_gene: NA; v_gene: TRBV20-1; j_gene: TRBJ1-2; CDR3nt: TGCAGTGCTTCAGGACCGGACTATGGCTACACCTTC; CDR3aa: CSASGPDYGYTF
abundance: NA; d_gene: TRBD2; v_gene: TRBV7-9; j_gene: TRBJ2-3; CDR3nt: TGTGCCAGCAGCTATAGGAGGGCTAGCGGCTACACAGATACGCAGTATTTT; CDR3aa: CASSYRRASGYTDTQYF
abundance: NA; d_gene: NA; v_gene: TRBV5-1; j_gene: TRBJ2-2; CDR3nt: TGCGCCAGCAGCTTGGTCACCCGGTCTAGCTCGAACACCGGGGAGCTGTTTTTT; CDR3aa: CASSLVTRSSSNTGELFF
abundance: NA; d_gene: TRBD1; v_gene: TRBV6-5; j_gene: TRBJ2-1; CDR3nt: TGTGCCAGCAGATCCGGGACAGGGACGTACAATGAGCAGTTCTTC; CDR3aa: CASRSGTGTYNEQFF
abundance: few; d_gene: TRBD1; v_gene: TRBV6-1; j_gene: TRBJ2-1; CDR3nt: TGTGCCAGCAGTTCCGGGACAGTGCGCTACAATGAGCAGTTCTTC; CDR3aa: CASSSGTVRYNEQFF
abundance: few; d_gene: NA; v_gene: TRBV28; j_gene: TRBJ2-5; CDR3nt: TGTGCCAGCAGTTTCAAAGCTCCCAAGGAGCAGTACTTC; CDR3aa: CASSFKAPKEQYF
abundance: NA; d_gene: NA; v_gene: TRBV13; j_gene: TRBJ1-1; CDR3nt: TGTGCCAGCAGCTTAGGCTTAGGGGGACTGACTGAAGCTTTCTTT; CDR3aa: CASSLGLGGLTEAFF
abundance: many; d_gene: TRBD2; v_gene: TRBV13; j_gene: TRBJ2-7; CDR3nt: TGTGCCAGCAGCTTACCTAGCGGGAGGATCTACGAGCAGTACTTC; CDR3aa: CASSLPSGRIYEQYF
abundance: few; d_gene: NA; v_gene: TRBV4-1; j_gene: TRBJ1-1; CDR3nt: TGCGCCAGCAGCCAAGGTTCGGCCAGTCGTTACACTGAAGCTTTCTTT; CDR3aa: CASSQGSASRYTEAFF
abundance: few; d_gene: NA; v_gene: TRBV28; j_gene: TRBJ2-2; CDR3nt: TGTGCCAGCAATCAGAGGGCATTCACCGGGGAGCTGTTTTTT; CDR3aa: CASNQRAFTGELFF
abundance: NA; d_gene: TRBD2; v_gene: TRBV5-8; j_gene: TRBJ2-3; CDR3nt: TGTGCCAGCAGCTTCGCCGGGACTAGCGGGGTCACTAGCACAGATACGCAGTATTTT; CDR3aa: CASSFAGTSGVTSTDTQYF
abundance: NA; d_gene: NA; v_gene: TRBV7-9; j_gene: TRBJ2-1; CDR3nt: TGTGCCAGCAGCCATACAGGGAACTACAATGAGCAGTTCTTC; CDR3aa: CASSHTGNYNEQFF
abundance: NA; d_gene: NA; v_gene: TRBV7-9; j_gene: TRBJ1-2; CDR3nt: TGTGCCAGCAGCTTGATCCGGATGGAGGGCTACACCTTC; CDR3aa: CASSLIRMEGYTF
abundance: NA; d_gene: NA; v_gene: TRBV12-3/TRBV12-4; j_gene: TRBJ2-3; CDR3nt: TGTGCCAGCAGCCTAACACGACTGGGAGATACGCAGTATTTT; CDR3aa: CASSLTRLGDTQYF
abundance: NA; d_gene: NA; v_gene: TRBV5-1; j_gene: TRBJ1-1; CDR3nt: TGCGCCAGCAGCGACGACAATGAAGCTTTCTTT; CDR3aa: CASSDDNEAFF
abundance: NA; d_gene: TRBD1; v_gene: TRBV10-3; j_gene: TRBJ1-2; CDR3nt: TGTGCCATCAGTGGGGACAGGGAGGTAGCTAACTATGGCTACACCTTC; CDR3aa: CAISGDREVANYGYTF
abundance: few; d_gene: TRBD2; v_gene: TRBV7-9; j_gene: TRBJ2-3; CDR3nt: TGTGCCAGCAGTACGACTAGCGTGACAGATACGCAGTATTTT; CDR3aa: CASSTTSVTDTQYF
abundance: NA; d_gene: NA; v_gene: TRBV12-3/TRBV12-4; j_gene: TRBJ2-7; CDR3nt: TGTGCCAGCAGTGTCGGGGCAGGGACACTTTTCGGCGAGCAGTACTTC; CDR3aa: CASSVGAGTLFGEQYF
abundance: few; d_gene: NA; v_gene: TRBV20-1; j_gene: TRBJ2-3; CDR3nt: TGCAGTGCTAGAGTACAGCCCACTAGCACAGATACGCAGTATTTT; CDR3aa: CSARVQPTSTDTQYF
abundance: many; d_gene: TRBD1; v_gene: TRBV10-3; j_gene: TRBJ2-7; CDR3nt: TGTGCCATCAGTGAGCCGCGGACAGGGGACTACGAGCAGTACTTC; CDR3aa: CAISEPRTGDYEQYF
abundance: few; d_gene: NA; v_gene: TRBV2; j_gene: TRBJ1-5; CDR3nt: TGTGCCAGCAGTGTGTGGGAAGGGCAGCCCCAGCATTTT; CDR3aa: CASSVWEGQPQHF
abundance: many; d_gene: NA; v_gene: TRBV6-6; j_gene: TRBJ2-3; CDR3nt: TGTGCCAGCAGTTCCAGGGCTAGCACAGATACGCAGTATTTT; CDR3aa: CASSSRASTDTQYF
abundance: NA; d_gene: NA; v_gene: TRBV20-1; j_gene: TRBJ2-2; CDR3nt: TGCAGTGCTAGAGAAAGGCTACGCACCGGGGAGCTGTTTTTT; CDR3aa: CSARERLRTGELFF
abundance: NA; d_gene: TRBD1; v_gene: TRBV5-5; j_gene: TRBJ1-3; CDR3nt: TGTGCCAGCCGCCGGGACAGGGCTGGAAACACCATATATTTT; CDR3aa: CASRRDRAGNTIYF
abundance: NA; d_gene: NA; v_gene: TRBV12-5; j_gene: TRBJ1-1; CDR3nt: TGTGCTAGTGGTTTGGTGAATCAGGGTATGAACACTGAAGCTTTCTTT; CDR3aa: CASGLVNQGMNTEAFF
abundance: NA; d_gene: TRBD2; v_gene: TRBV28; j_gene: TRBJ2-2; CDR3nt: TGTGCCAGCAGCTTACCCAGACTAGCGGGAGTTGCCGGGGAGCTGTTTTTT; CDR3aa: CASSLPRLAGVAGELFF
abundance: few; d_gene: TRBD2; v_gene: TRBV3-1; j_gene: TRBJ2-4; CDR3nt: TGTGCCAGCAGCCCCCGACTAGCGGGGGAAGAGCAGTACTTC; CDR3aa: CASSPRLAGEEQYF
abundance: few; d_gene: NA; v_gene: TRBV6-2/TRBV6-3; j_gene: TRBJ2-3; CDR3nt: TGTGCCAGCGGCGGACAGACGCACGCCACAGATACGCAGTATTTT; CDR3aa: CASGGQTHATDTQYF
abundance: few; d_gene: TRBD2; v_gene: TRBV7-2; j_gene: TRBJ2-3; CDR3nt: TGTGCCAGCAGCGCACGGACTAGCGGGAGCCGTACGCAGTATTTT; CDR3aa: CASSARTSGSRTQYF
abundance: once; d_gene: NA; v_gene: TRBV19; j_gene: TRBJ1-5; CDR3nt: TGTGCCACCGGGAGGTCCCAGCCCCAGCATTTT; CDR3aa: CATGRSQPQHF
abundance: few; d_gene: TRBD1; v_gene: TRBV10-3; j_gene: TRBJ2-7; CDR3nt: TGTGCCGCGGGGGTAGGGACAGGGGCCTACGAGCAGTACTTC; CDR3aa: CAAGVGTGAYEQYF
abundance: NA; d_gene: TRBD2; v_gene: TRBV28; j_gene: TRBJ2-1; CDR3nt: TGTGCCAGCAGTTTGGGGGCTAGCGGGAGGCGGGAGCAGTTCTTC; CDR3aa: CASSLGASGRREQFF
abundance: NA; d_gene: TRBD1; v_gene: TRBV6-5; j_gene: TRBJ2-7; CDR3nt: TGTGCCAGCAGTTACAGGACAGGGGTTTTCTACGAGCAGTACTTC; CDR3aa: CASSYRTGVFYEQYF
abundance: NA; d_gene: NA; v_gene: TRBV19; j_gene: TRBJ1-2; CDR3nt: TGTGCCAGTAGTATGGTGACAGACTATGGCTACACCTTC; CDR3aa: CASSMVTDYGYTF
abundance: NA; d_gene: NA; v_gene: TRBV2; j_gene: TRBJ2-3; CDR3nt: TGTGCCAGCAAAGGGGGGAGCCGCACAGATACGCAGTATTTT; CDR3aa: CASKGGSRTDTQYF
abundance: few; d_gene: NA; v_gene: TRBV20-1; j_gene: TRBJ2-7; CDR3nt: TGCAGTGCTAGAGACAAGGACTACCCCTACGAGCAGTACTTC; CDR3aa: CSARDKDYPYEQYF
abundance: NA; d_gene: TRBD2; v_gene: TRBV6-2/TRBV6-3; j_gene: TRBJ2-5; CDR3nt: TGTGCCAGCCGGACTAGCGGGACCGTGGAGCAGTACTTC; CDR3aa: CASRTSGTVEQYF
abundance: few; d_gene: NA; v_gene: TRBV10-3; j_gene: TRBJ2-7; CDR3nt: TGTGCCATCCTTGGAAGGGGAAGTCGCTACGAGCAGTACTTC; CDR3aa: CAILGRGSRYEQYF
abundance: NA; d_gene: NA; v_gene: TRBV12-3/TRBV12-4; j_gene: TRBJ2-7; CDR3nt: TGTGCCAGCAGCTCCCTTTCGAGGGGCCACGAGCAGTACTTC; CDR3aa: CASSSLSRGHEQYF